One sample yielded the 8 T cell receptor beta chains listed below, sequenced in a study of CD8+CD57+ T cells in acquired aplastic anemia. Patients chosen for sequencing had shown CD8+CD57+ cell expansion by flow cytometry. Profiles of TCR beta VDJ and CDR3 were generated from a genomic DNA template. TCRdb re-called the reads with MiXCR, one entry per CDR3 protein. The sample has about 150,000 distinct CDR3 sequences, just over 50% seen once; the top ten hold 10% to 15%. Sample: sorted CD4+, CD8+, or CD8+CD57+ T cells (not recorded which) from PBMCs. All receptors come from a human donor with aplastic anemia.

This rearrangement joins TRBV24-1 to TRBJ2-5; 9 bases are shared with TRBD2. Germline CDR1 KGHDR, CDR2 SFDVKD. The junction had 10 bases not matched to a gene; V was cut back by 4 bases and J by 5 bases. This CDR3 has 16 residues. In DNA, the CDR3 is TGTGCCACCAGTGAAAACGGACTAGCGCGCCATGAGACCCAGTACTTC. Protein product: CATSENGLARHETQYF.

This rearrangement joins TRBV6-1 to TRBJ2-7; no firm D call. Germline V gives CDR1 MNHNS, CDR2 SASEGT. CDR3 size: 17 residues. Trimming cost V 1 base and J 3 bases, with 19 bases left between them. The CDR3 is CASSEELQGWEHYEQYF. DNA for the CDR3: TGTGCCAGCAGTGAAGAACTCCAAGGTTGGGAACACTACGAGCAGTACTTC.

V and J are TRBV20-1 and TRBJ1-1; D is unclear. The CDR3 spans 12 residues. From germline, CDR1 is DFQATT and CDR2 SNEGSKA (reference sequence). The V and J ends lost 5 bases and 5 bases respectively, with 12 bases between them. This CDR3 reads CSAPRSRTEAFF. The CDR3 region has the DNA TGCAGTGCTCCCCGATCGAGGACTGAAGCTTTCTTT.

The chain joins TRBV25-1 to TRBJ2-1; 7 bases map to TRBD1. V lost 5 bases to trimming and J lost 5 bases; unmatched junction nucleotides: 6. The CDR3 sequence is 14 residues long. Germline CDR1 reads MGHDK; CDR2 reads SYGVNS. CDR3 residues: CASSRPGQHNEQFF. The DNA for the CDR3 is TGTGCCAGCAGTCGGCCGGGACAGCACAATGAGCAGTTCTTC.

This chain connects TRBV5-1 to TRBJ2-7; a weak D match, TRBD1 (7 bases). The germline V gene encodes CDR1 SGHRS and CDR2 YFSETQ. The germline V and J ends were trimmed by 0 bases and 4 bases, with 23 bases remaining between them. The CDR3 loop spans 18 amino acids. DNA for the CDR3: TGCGCCAGCAGCTTGGATCAGGGGGGCACCATCATAGGTTACGAGCAGTACTTC. This sequence encodes CASSLDQGGTIIGYEQYF.

This clonotype was found a few times. V is TRBV12-3 or TRBV12-4 and J is TRBJ2-4, with 8 bases matching TRBD1. CDR3 size: 15 residues. Trimming at V came to 2 bases and at J to 8 bases, leaving 8 bases not matched to a gene. The CDR3 spells CASSLSTGGRYIQYF. As DNA, the CDR3 is TGTGCCAGCAGTTTATCAACAGGGGGTAGATACATTCAGTACTTC.

The V call is TRBV29-1, the J call TRBJ2-5, with D possibly TRBD1 on 6 matching bases. This CDR3 is built from 14 residues. Germline CDR1 SQVTM, CDR2 ANQGSEA. The germline V and J ends were trimmed by 3 bases and 2 bases, with 13 bases remaining between them. For the CDR3, the DNA is TGCAGCGTTGAGCCCAGGGGCGGACAAGAGACCCAGTACTTC. Its translation is CSVEPRGGQETQYF.

The chain links TRBV4-1 to TRBJ2-3, with D possibly being TRBD2 (6 bases). This CDR3 comprises 18 residues. From germline, CDR1 is MGHRA and CDR2 YSYEKL. The germline V and J ends were trimmed by 4 bases and 1 base, with 21 bases remaining between them. CDR3 DNA sequence: TGCGCCAGCAGCCCAAGCGGACTGGAGGGGTTAGGCACAGATACGCAGTATTTT. Protein product: CASSPSGLEGLGTDTQYF.